Each of the 8 T cell receptor beta chains below was sequenced from the same sample in a study of T cells in Graves' hyperthyroidism and ophthalmopathy (dated by TCRdb to the late 2010s). The library was obtained by multiplex PCR. TCRdb records Illumina HiSeq 2000 as the sequencer. TCR beta CDR3 regions were amplified from RNA transcripts. The TCR CDR3 was subjected to a first round of RT-PCR using the HTBI primer set and the Qiagen OneStep RT-PCR kit. In TCRdb, the public reads were trimmed at Q25 with fastp and aligned with MiXCR, with productive beta chains retained. Every CDR3 protein is listed once, alongside the most common genes and DNA of its rows. The sample table lists about 300,000 distinct CDR3 sequences, roughly 20% of them with a count of one. Just under 40% of the sample rests with the top ten. The material sequenced was blood. The receptor set was obtained from a man between 50 and 59 years old with Graves' ophthalmopathy.

This chain joins TRBV27 and TRBJ1-1, with D possibly TRBD1 on 6 matching bases. V lost 1 base and J lost 3, with 12 bases in between. Germline CDR1 and CDR2: MNHEY and SMNVEV (reference sequence). This CDR3 has 15 residues. The CDR3 spells CASSLYGQRDTEAFF. CDR3 nucleotide sequence: TGTGCCAGCAGTTTATATGGACAGAGGGACACTGAAGCTTTCTTT.

J is TRBJ2-3 and V is TRBV20-1; TRBD2 agrees at 15 bases. Germline values: CDR1 DFQATT, CDR2 SNEGSKA (reference sequence). The V gene end was trimmed by 7 bases and the J gene end by 1 base; junction bases not matched to a gene: 3. The CDR3 contains 15 residues. The CDR3 reads CSGTSGREGTDTQYF. CDR3 bases: TGCAGTGGGACTAGCGGGAGGGAGGGCACAGATACGCAGTATTTT.

This clonotype was observed many times. The rearrangement links TRBV7-2 to TRBJ1-4; 9 bases match TRBD1. Germline-derived CDR1 and CDR2 are SGHTA and FQGNSA. The junction had 1 base not matched to a gene; V was cut back by 1 base and J by 10 bases. CDR3 size: 13 residues. The CDR3 DNA sequence: TGTGCCAGCAGCTTAGAGGACAGGGGAAAACTGTTTTTT. It is translated as CASSLEDRGKLFF.

Turning to this clonotype: This may be a read error, as it is one base from a much larger clone. The chain employs TRBV6-2 or TRBV6-3 and TRBJ2-5; weak D call: TRBD2 (6 bases). Germline V lookup: CDR1 MNHEY, CDR2 SVGEGT. The CDR3 is made up of 16 amino acids. V lost 1 base and J 5 bases, leaving 17 bases between the germline ends. The CDR3 nucleotides are TGTGCCAGCAGTTACTTTCCGGGGGACCTGAGTGAGACCCAGTACTTC. It encodes CASSYFPGDLSETQYF.

The chain joins TRBV12-3 or TRBV12-4 to TRBJ1-3; D gene ambiguous. The V gene lost 2 bases and the J gene lost 2 bases, with 7 bases spanning the gap. There are 14 residues in the CDR3. The CDR3 loop reads CASSLSAAGNTIYF. The DNA of the CDR3 is TGTGCCAGCAGTTTATCGGCGGCTGGAAACACCATATATTTT.

The gene calls are TRBV7-9 and TRBJ2-5, with 10 bases aligning to TRBD1. J gave up 3 bases and V 6 bases, and 10 bases lay outside the gene matches. Germline values: CDR1 SEHNR, CDR2 FQNEAQ (reference sequence). The CDR3 runs 16 residues. This CDR3 is CASSASRDRGKETQYF. CDR3 coding DNA: TGTGCCAGCAGTGCCTCCCGGGACAGGGGCAAAGAGACCCAGTACTTC.

This clonotype was counted ten times or more. The chain has TRBV6-1 and TRBJ2-5; 8 bases align to TRBD2. V lost 8 bases to trimming and J lost 5 bases; unmatched junction nucleotides: 13. There are 15 residues in the CDR3. Germline CDR1 MNHNS, CDR2 SASEGT. CDR3 nucleotide sequence: TGTGCCAGCCGCGAGCAGGCGGGAGGTTCTGAGACCCAGTACTTC. This encodes CASREQAGGSETQYF.

This clonotype was detected many times. This chain uses TRBV12-3 or TRBV12-4 with TRBJ2-1, with TRBD2 identical over 11 bases. V was pared by 6 bases and J by 2 bases, with 3 bases of the junction left unmatched. The CDR3 is 15 residues long. The CDR3 coding sequence is TGTGCCAGCAGGCCGACTAGCGGGACCTACAATGAGCAGTTCTTC. The encoded protein is CASRPTSGTYNEQFF.